The present T cell receptor (beta chain) was sequenced within a study of T cell responses to AZD1222 COVID-19 vaccine. Study-wide points: Repertoire sampling happened only post peak T cell response.

Remarks on this clone: As yet, its antigen is unknown.

Trimming removed 1 base at V and 6 bases at J, with 9 bases between. The CDR3 contains 14 residues. Germline lookup yields CDR1 LGHNA and CDR2 YSLEER. The table came from immunoSEQ multiplex PCR; TCRdb's copy has only in-frame clones and leaves some out. The sample carries tens of thousands of clones, around 80% recorded once. This sequence originates from an adult who received the AZD1222 COVID-19 vaccine. The sample was peripheral blood, taken 28 days after the second AZD1222 dose. V is TRBV4-3 and J is TRBJ2-2; possibly TRBD2 for D (6 bases). The CDR3 is CASSQGLVSGELFF. The DNA for the CDR3 is TGCGCCAGCAGCCAAGGACTAGTGTCCGGGGAGCTGTTTTTT.